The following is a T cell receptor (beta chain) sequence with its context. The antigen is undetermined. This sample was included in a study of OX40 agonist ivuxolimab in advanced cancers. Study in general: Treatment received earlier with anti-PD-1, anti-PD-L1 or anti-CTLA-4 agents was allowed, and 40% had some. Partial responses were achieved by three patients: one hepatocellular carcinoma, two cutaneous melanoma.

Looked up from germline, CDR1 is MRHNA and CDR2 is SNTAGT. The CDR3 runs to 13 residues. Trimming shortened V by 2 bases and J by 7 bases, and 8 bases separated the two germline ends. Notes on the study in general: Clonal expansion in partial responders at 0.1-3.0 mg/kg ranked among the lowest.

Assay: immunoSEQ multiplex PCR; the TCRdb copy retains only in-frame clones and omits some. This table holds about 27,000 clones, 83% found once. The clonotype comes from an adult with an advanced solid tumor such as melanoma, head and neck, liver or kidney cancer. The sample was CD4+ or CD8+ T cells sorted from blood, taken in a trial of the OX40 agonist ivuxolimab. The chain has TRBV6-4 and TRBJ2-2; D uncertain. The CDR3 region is CASSDGEFGELFF. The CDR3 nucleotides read TGTGCCAGCAGTGACGGGGAATTCGGGGAGCTGTTTTTT.